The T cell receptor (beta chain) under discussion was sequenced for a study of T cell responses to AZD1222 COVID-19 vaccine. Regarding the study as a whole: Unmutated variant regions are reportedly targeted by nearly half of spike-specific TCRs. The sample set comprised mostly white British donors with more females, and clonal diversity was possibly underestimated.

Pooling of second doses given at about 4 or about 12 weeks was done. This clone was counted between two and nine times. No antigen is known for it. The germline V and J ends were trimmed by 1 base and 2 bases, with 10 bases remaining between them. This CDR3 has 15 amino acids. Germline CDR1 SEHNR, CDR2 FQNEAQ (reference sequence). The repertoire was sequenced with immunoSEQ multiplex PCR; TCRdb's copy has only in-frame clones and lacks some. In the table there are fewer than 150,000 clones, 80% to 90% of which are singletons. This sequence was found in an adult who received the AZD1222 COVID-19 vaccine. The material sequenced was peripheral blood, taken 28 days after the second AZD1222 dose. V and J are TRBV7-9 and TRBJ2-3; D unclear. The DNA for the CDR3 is TGTGCCAGCAGCTTAGACCAGTACTCCACAGATACGCAGTATTTT. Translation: CASSLDQYSTDTQYF.